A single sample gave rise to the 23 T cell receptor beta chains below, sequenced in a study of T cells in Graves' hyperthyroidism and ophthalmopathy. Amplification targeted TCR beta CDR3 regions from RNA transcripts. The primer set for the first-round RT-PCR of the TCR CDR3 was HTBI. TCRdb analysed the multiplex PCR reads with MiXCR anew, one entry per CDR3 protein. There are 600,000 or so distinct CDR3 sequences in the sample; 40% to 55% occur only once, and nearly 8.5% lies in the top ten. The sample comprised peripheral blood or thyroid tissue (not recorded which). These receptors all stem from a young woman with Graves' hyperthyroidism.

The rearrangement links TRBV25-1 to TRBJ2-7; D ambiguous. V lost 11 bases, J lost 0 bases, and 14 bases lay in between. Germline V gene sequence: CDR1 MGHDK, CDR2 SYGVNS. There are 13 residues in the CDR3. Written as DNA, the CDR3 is TGTGCCTGGAGTCCAGCCTACTCCTACGAGCAGTACTTC. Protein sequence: CAWSPAYSYEQYF.

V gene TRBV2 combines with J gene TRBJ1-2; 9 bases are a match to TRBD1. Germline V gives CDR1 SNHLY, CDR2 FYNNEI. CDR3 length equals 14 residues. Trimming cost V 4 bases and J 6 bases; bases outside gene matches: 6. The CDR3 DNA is TGTGCCAGCAGTGCTGGGGGACAGGGCAATGGCTACACCTTC. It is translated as CASSAGGQGNGYTF.

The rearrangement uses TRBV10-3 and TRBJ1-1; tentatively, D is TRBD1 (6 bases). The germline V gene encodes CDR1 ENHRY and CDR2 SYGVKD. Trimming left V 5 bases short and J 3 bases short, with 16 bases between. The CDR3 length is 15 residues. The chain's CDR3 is CAISSLLEGDTEAFF. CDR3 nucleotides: TGTGCCATCAGTTCCTTACTAGAGGGGGACACTGAAGCTTTCTTT.

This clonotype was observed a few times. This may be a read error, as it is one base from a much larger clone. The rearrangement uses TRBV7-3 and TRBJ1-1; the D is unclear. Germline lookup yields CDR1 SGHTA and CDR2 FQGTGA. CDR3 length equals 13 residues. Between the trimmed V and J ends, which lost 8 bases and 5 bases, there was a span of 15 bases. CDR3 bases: TGTGCCAGCGGCCCAACTGTTTGGACTGAAGCTTTCTTT. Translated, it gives CASGPTVWTEAFF.

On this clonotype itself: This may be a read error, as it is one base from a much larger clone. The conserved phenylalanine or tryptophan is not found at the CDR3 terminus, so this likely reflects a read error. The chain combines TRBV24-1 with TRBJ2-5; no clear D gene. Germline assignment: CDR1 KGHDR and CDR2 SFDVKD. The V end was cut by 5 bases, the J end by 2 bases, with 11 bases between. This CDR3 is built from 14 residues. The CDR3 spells CATSASTAQETQYL. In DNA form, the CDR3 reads TGTGCCACCAGTGCCAGCACAGCTCAAGAGACCCAGTACCTC.

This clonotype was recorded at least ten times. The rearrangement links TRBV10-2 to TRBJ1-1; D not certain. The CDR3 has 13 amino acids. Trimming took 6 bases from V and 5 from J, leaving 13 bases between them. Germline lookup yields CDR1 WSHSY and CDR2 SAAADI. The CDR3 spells CASRDVEGTEAFF. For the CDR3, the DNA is TGCGCCAGCAGGGACGTCGAAGGGACTGAAGCTTTCTTT.

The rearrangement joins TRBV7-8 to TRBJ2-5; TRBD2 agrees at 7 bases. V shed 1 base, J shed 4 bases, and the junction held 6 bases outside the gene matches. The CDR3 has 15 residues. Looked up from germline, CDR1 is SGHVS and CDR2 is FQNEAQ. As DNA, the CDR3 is TGTGCCAGCAGCTTAGGGGTACTAGCGCGAGAGACCCAGTACTTC. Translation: CASSLGVLARETQYF.

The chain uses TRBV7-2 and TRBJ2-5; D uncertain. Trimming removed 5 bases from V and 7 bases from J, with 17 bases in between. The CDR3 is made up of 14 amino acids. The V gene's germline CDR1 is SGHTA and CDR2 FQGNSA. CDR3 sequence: CASSQGPFSATQYF. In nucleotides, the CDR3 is TGTGCCAGCAGCCAAGGACCTTTCTCGGCGACCCAGTACTTC.

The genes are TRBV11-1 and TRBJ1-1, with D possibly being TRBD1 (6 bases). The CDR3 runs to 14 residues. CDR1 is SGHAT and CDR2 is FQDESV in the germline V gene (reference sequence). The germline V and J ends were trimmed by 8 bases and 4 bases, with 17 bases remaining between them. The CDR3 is CASLAGTRGTEAFF. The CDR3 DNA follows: TGTGCCAGCTTGGCCGGGACAAGGGGCACTGAAGCTTTCTTT.

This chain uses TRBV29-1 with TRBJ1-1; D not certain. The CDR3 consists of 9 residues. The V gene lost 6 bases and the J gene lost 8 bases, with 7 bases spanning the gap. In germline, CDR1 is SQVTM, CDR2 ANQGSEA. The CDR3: CSVGREAFF. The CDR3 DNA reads TGCAGCGTGGGCAGGGAAGCTTTCTTT.

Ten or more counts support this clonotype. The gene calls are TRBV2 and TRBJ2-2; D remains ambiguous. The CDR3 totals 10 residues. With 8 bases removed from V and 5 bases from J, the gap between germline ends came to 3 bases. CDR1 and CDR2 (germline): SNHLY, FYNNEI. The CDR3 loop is CASGTGELFF. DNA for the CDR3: TGTGCCAGCGGAACCGGGGAGCTGTTTTTT.

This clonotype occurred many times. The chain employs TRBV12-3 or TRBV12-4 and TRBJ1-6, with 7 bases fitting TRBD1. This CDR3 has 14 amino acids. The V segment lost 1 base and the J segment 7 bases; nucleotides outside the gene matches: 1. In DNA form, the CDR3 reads TGTGCCAGCAGTTTAGGGGACAGCAATTCACCCCTCCACTTT. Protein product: CASSLGDSNSPLHF.

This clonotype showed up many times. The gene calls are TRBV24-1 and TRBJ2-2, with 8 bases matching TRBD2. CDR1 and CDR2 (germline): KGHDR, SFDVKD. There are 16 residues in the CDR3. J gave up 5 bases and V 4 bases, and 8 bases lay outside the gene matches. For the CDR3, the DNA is TGTGCCACCAGTGACGCCTTAGCGGGACGAACCGGGGAGCTGTTTTTT. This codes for CATSDALAGRTGELFF.

The CDR3 is CATSSVGGNYGYTF. The CDR3, as DNA: TGTGCCACCAGCAGCGTGGGGGGGAACTATGGCTACACCTTC. The gene calls are TRBV15 and TRBJ1-2; a weak D match, TRBD1 (5 bases). Trimming left V 3 bases short and J 2 bases short, with 10 bases between. The CDR3 sequence is 14 residues long. In germline, CDR1 is LNHNV, CDR2 YYDKDF (reference sequence).

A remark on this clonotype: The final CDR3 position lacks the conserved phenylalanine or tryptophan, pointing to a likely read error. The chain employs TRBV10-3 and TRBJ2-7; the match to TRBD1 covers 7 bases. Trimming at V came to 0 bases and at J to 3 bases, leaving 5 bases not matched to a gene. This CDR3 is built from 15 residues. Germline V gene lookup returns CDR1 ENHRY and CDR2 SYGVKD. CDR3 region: CAISESRTGGYEQYL. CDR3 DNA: TGTGCCATCAGTGAGTCGAGGACAGGCGGCTACGAGCAGTACTTA.

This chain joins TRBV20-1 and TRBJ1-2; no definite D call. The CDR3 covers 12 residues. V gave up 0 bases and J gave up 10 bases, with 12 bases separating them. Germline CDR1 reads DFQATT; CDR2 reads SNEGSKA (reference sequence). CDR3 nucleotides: TGCAGTGCTAGAGATCAGACGAGAATCTACACCTTC. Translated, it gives CSARDQTRIYTF.

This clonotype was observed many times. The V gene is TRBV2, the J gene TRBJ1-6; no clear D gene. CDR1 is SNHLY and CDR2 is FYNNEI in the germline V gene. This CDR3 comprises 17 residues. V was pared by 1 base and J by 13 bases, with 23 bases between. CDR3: CASSEVGLFTGYPPLHF. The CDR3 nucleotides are TGTGCCAGCAGTGAAGTGGGTTTGTTCACGGGATACCCCCCCCTCCACTTT.

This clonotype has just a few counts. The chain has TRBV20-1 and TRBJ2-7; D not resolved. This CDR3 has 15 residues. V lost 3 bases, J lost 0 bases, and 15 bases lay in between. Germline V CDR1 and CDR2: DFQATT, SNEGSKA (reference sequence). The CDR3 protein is CSASGFRASSYEQYF. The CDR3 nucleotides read TGCAGTGCTAGCGGGTTCCGGGCGAGCTCCTACGAGCAGTACTTC.

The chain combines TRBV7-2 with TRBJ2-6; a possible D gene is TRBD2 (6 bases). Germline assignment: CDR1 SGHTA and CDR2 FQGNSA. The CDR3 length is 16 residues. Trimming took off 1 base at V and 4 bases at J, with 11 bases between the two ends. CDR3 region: CASSLGWGVGANVLTF. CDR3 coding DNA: TGTGCCAGCAGCTTAGGGTGGGGGGTCGGGGCCAACGTCCTGACTTTC.

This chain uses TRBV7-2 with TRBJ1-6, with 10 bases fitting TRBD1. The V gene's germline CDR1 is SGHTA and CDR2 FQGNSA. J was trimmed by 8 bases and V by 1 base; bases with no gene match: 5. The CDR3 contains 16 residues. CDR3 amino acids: CASSLGPGTGDSPLHF. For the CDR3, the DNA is TGTGCCAGCAGCTTAGGGCCCGGGACAGGGGATTCACCCCTCCACTTT. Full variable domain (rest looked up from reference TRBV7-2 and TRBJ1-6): GAGVSQSPSNKVTEKGKDVELRCDPISGHTALYWYRQSLGQGLEFLIYFQGNSAPDKSGLPSDRFSAERTGGSVSTLTIQRTQQEDSAVYLCASSLGPGTGDSPLHFGNGTRLTVT.

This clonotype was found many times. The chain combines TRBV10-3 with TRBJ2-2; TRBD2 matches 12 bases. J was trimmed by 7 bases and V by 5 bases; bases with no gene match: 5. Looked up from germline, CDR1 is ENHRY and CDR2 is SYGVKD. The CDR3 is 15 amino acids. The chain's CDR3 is CAISSSGRAVGELFF. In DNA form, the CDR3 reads TGTGCCATCAGTTCTAGCGGGAGGGCCGTCGGGGAGCTGTTTTTT.

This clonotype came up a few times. In DNA form, the CDR3 reads TGTGCCAGCAGCCCTGGGACTAGCGGGAGCAGCGAGCAGTACTTC. Its protein product is CASSPGTSGSSEQYF. V gene TRBV2 combines with J gene TRBJ2-7; 14 positions agree with TRBD2. Germline trimming cut 6 bases from V and 6 bases from J; bases unmatched to any gene: 7. Germline V CDR1 and CDR2: SNHLY, FYNNEI. This CDR3 contains 15 residues.

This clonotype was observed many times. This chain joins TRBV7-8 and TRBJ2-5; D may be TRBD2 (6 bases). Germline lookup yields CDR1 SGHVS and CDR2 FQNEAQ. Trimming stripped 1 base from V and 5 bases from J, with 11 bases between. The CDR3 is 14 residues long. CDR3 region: CASSLEGGGETQYF. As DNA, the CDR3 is TGTGCCAGCAGCTTAGAGGGAGGCGGGGAGACCCAGTACTTC.